These 5 T cell receptor beta chains came from one sample sequenced in a study of T cell responses to AZD1222 COVID-19 vaccine. The method was immunoSEQ multiplex PCR; TCRdb's version includes in-frame clones alone and lacks a portion of them. The sample yields 130,000 to 150,000 clones, over 75% seen once. The sample in question was peripheral blood, obtained on day 0 of AZD1222 vaccination. The receptors were sampled from an adult in good health.

The chain links TRBV9 to TRBJ2-7; a possible D gene is TRBD2 (5 bases). The length of the CDR3 is 15 residues. Germline V gene lookup returns CDR1 SGDLS and CDR2 YYNGEE. V was trimmed by 1 base and J by 2 bases, leaving 13 bases between them. CDR3 in amino acids: CASSVHPDSTYEQYF. As DNA, the CDR3 is TGTGCCAGCAGCGTACACCCGGACTCAACCTACGAGCAGTACTTC. The whole variable domain, filled in from reference TRBV9 and TRBJ2-7, reads DSGVTQTPKHLITATGQRVTLRCSPRSGDLSVYWYQQSLDQGLQFLIQYYNGEERAKGNILERFSAQQFPDLHSELNLSSLELGDSALYFCASSVHPDSTYEQYFGPGTRLTVT.

The chain couples TRBV12-3 or TRBV12-4 to TRBJ1-1; D remains unclear. The V and J ends lost 3 bases and 1 base respectively, with 6 bases between them. The length of the CDR3 is 13 residues. The CDR3 sequence is CASSFSWNTEAFF. In DNA, the CDR3 is TGTGCCAGCAGTTTTTCGTGGAACACTGAAGCTTTCTTT.

The chain combines TRBV18 with TRBJ2-1; the match to TRBD2 covers 9 bases. Losses at the gene ends were 5 bases for V and 3 bases for J; bases not matched to a gene: 14. The CDR3 spans 18 residues. Per germline, CDR1 KGHSH and CDR2 LQKENI. The CDR3 is CASSSRTGSGGNYNEQFF. The CDR3, as DNA: TGTGCCAGCTCAAGTCGGACTGGAAGCGGGGGGAACTACAATGAGCAGTTCTTC. Looking up the rest from reference TRBV18 and TRBJ2-1 gives the full variable domain: NAGVMQNPRHLVRRRGQEARLRCSPMKGHSHVYWYRQLPEEGLKFMVYLQKENIIDESGMPKERFSAEFPKEGPSILRIQQVVRGDSAAYFCASSSRTGSGGNYNEQFFGPGTRLTVL.

The rearrangement joins TRBV7-2 to TRBJ2-2; perhaps TRBD2 as D (5 bases). The germline V gene encodes CDR1 SGHTA and CDR2 FQGNSA. Deletions cut 1 base from V and 3 bases from J, with 12 bases between. The CDR3 is 16 residues long. CDR3 in DNA: TGTGCCAGCAGCTTAGGCTCCCTGAGGGACACCGGGGAGCTGTTTTTT. This gives the protein CASSLGSLRDTGELFF. The entire variable domain, with the rest obtained from reference TRBV7-2 and TRBJ2-2, is as follows: GAGVSQSPSNKVTEKGKDVELRCDPISGHTALYWYRQSLGQGLEFLIYFQGNSAPDKSGLPSDRFSAERTGGSVSTLTIQRTQQEDSAVYLCASSLGSLRDTGELFFGEGSRLTVL.

The chain links TRBV16 to TRBJ1-4, with a possible D match to TRBD1 (5 bases). The CDR3 is 14 residues long. Trimming cost V 6 bases and J 3 bases, with 11 bases left between them. Germline lookup yields CDR1 KGHSY and CDR2 FQNENV. CDR3 bases: TGTGCCAGCAGATCGACAGTTGCTAATGAAAAACTGTTTTTT. It specifies CASRSTVANEKLFF.